This T cell receptor (beta chain) was sequenced in a study of tumor-infiltrating lymphocytes in localized non-small cell lung cancer. On this clone itself: Its antigen remains unidentified.

Notes on the study in general: Immunotypes IM1 and IM2 had similar TCR-derived T-cell fractions. Different pieces of the same tissue went to different assays, confounding technical variation with intratumor heterogeneity. Available tissue quantity limited TCR sequencing to a patient subset.

This CDR3 has 14 amino acids. The germline V gene has CDR1 SNHLY and CDR2 FYNNEI. With 8 bases removed from V and 2 bases from J, the gap between germline ends came to 16 bases. The protocol was immunoSEQ multiplex PCR, while the TCRdb copy is restricted to in-frame clones and leaves out a portion. This table has about 15,000 clones, 70% to 80% appearing once. This chain uses TRBV2 with TRBJ2-7; D possibly corresponds to TRBD2 (6 bases). Specimen: lung tumor tissue. The clonotype was recovered from a human donor with non-small cell lung cancer. CDR3 loop: CASGGWVPPYEQYF. The DNA of the CDR3 is TGTGCCAGCGGGGGGTGGGTTCCCCCCTACGAGCAGTACTTC.